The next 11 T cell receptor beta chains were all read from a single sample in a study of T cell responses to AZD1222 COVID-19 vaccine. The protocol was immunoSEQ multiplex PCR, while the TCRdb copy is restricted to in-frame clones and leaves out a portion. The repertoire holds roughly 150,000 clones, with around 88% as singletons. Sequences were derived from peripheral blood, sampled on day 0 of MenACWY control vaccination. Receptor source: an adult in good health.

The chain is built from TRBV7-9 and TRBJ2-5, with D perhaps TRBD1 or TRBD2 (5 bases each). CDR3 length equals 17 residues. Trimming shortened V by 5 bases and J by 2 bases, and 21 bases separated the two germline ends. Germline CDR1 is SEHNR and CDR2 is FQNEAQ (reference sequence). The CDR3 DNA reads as TGTGCCAGCAGCGATCTACCCCAGGGAAGAGGGCAAGAGACCCAGTACTTC. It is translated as CASSDLPQGRGQETQYF.

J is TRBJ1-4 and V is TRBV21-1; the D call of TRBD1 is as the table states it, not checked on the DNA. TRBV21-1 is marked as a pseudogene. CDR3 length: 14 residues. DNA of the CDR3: TGTGCCAGCAGCGGACAGGCAACTAATGAAAAACTGTTTTTT. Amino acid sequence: CASSGQATNEKLFF.

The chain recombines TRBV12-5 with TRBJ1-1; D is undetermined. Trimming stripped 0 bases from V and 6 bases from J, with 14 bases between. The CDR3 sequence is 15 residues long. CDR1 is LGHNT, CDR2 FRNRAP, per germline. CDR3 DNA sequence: TGTGCTAGTGGTTTGGTAGACCCCCTGGTCGCTGAAGCTTTCTTT. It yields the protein CASGLVDPLVAEAFF.

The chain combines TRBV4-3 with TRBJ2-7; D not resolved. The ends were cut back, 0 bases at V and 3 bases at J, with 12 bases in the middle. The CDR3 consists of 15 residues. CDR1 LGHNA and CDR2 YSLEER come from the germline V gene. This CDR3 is CASSQDSGSSYEQYF. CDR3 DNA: TGCGCCAGCAGCCAAGACTCGGGTAGCAGCTACGAGCAGTACTTC.

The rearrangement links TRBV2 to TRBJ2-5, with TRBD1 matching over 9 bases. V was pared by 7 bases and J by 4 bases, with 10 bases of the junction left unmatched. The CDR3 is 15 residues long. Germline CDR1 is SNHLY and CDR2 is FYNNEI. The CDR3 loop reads CASTSEGQGGETQYF. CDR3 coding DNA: TGTGCCAGCACTTCGGAGGGACAGGGAGGAGAGACCCAGTACTTC. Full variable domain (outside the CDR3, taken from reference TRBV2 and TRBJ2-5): EPEVTQTPSHQVTQMGQEVILRCVPISNHLYFYWYRQILGQKVEFLVSFYNNEISEKSEIFDDQFSVERPDGSNFTLKIRSTKLEDSAMYFCASTSEGQGGETQYFGPGTRLLVL.

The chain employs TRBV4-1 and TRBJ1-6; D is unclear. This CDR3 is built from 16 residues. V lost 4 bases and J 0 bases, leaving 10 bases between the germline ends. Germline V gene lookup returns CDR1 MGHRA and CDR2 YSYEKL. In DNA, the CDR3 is TGCGCCAGCAGCCGAGAGGTTAGCTCCTATAATTCACCCCTCCACTTT. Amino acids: CASSREVSSYNSPLHF.

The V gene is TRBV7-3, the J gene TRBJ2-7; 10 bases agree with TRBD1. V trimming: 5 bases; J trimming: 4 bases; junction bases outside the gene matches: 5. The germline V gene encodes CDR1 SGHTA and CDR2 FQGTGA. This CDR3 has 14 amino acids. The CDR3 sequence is CASSLGGQGYEQYF. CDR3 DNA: TGTGCCAGCAGCCTTGGGGGACAGGGGTACGAGCAGTACTTC.

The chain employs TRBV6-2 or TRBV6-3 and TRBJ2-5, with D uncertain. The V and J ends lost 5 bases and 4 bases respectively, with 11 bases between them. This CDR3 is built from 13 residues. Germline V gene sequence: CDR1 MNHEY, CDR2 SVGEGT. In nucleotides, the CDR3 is TGTGCCAGCAGTATCGTGGGTCCAGAGACCCAGTACTTC. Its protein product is CASSIVGPETQYF.

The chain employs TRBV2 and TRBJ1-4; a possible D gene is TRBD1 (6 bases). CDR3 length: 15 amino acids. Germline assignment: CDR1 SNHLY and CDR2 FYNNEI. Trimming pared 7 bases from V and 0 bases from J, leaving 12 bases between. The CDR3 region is CASNGQLATNEKLFF. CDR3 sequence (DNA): TGTGCCAGCAACGGACAGCTTGCAACTAATGAAAAACTGTTTTTT.

The CDR3 DNA follows: TGCGCCAGCAGCCAAGGCCTAGCGGCGGATACGCAGTATTTT. Its protein is CASSQGLAADTQYF. The gene calls are TRBV4-3 and TRBJ2-3, with 7 positions matching TRBD2. Germline assignment: CDR1 LGHNA and CDR2 YSLEER. V was pared by 1 base and J by 6 bases, with 4 bases of the junction left unmatched. The CDR3 sequence is 14 residues long.

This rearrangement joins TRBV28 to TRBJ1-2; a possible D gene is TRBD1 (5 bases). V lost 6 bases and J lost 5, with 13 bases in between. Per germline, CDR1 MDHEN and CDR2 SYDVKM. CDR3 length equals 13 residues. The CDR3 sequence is CASRGPKTYGYTF. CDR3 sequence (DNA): TGTGCCAGCAGGGGGCCTAAAACTTATGGCTACACCTTC.